The 16 T cell receptor beta chains listed next were all sequenced from one sample in a study of cytomegalovirus exposure and HLA in healthy donors. Primers included in the PCR were 60 Vbeta and 13 Jbeta primers. Assay used: immunoSEQ multiplex PCR; TCRdb lists only in-frame clones, some missing. The profile shows 100,000 to 150,000 clones, less than 80% of them singletons. Specimen: PBMCs. The receptor set was obtained from a man aged 25-45 years in good health and CMV-seronegative.

The chain employs TRBV4-2 and TRBJ2-5; 12 nucleotides line up with TRBD2. The CDR3 covers 15 residues. V gave up 3 bases and J gave up 7 bases; unmatched junction bases: 6. Germline-derived CDR1 and CDR2 are LGHNA and YNFKEQ. CDR3 residues: CASSQGSSGGGTQYF. For the CDR3, the DNA is TGTGCCAGCAGCCAGGGGTCTAGCGGGGGGGGGACCCAGTACTTC.

The chain combines TRBV5-1 with TRBJ2-1; D is perhaps TRBD1 (5 bases). Germline CDR1 is SGHRS and CDR2 is YFSETQ. This CDR3 comprises 15 residues. V lost 1 base to trimming and J lost 0 bases, with 8 bases between them. The CDR3 protein is CASSLRGYSYNEQFF. The CDR3 DNA reads TGCGCCAGCAGCTTGAGGGGCTACTCCTACAATGAGCAGTTCTTC.

In regard to this clone: The junction differs from germline at one of its ends, possibly a read error. Other DNA sequences in the sample encode the same CDR3. V gene TRBV5-6 combines with J gene TRBJ2-2; 8 nucleotides agree with TRBD2. CDR1 and CDR2 from the germline V gene are SGHDT and YYEEEE. The CDR3 has 16 residues. The CDR3: CASSLPREGNTGELFF. The DNA of the CDR3 is TGTGCCAGCAGCCTCCCCCGGGAGGGGAACACTGGGGAGCTGTTTTTT.

The CDR3 spells CASSLPATTYNEQFF. CDR3 sequence (DNA): TGTGCCAGCAGCTTGCCGGCGACGACTTACAATGAGCAGTTCTTC. This chain joins TRBV5-4 and TRBJ2-1, with no clear D. V was clipped by 1 base and J by 4 bases, with 12 bases between them. From germline, CDR1 is SGHNT and CDR2 YYREEE (reference sequence). The CDR3 extends over 15 amino acids.

This clone was seen at least ten times. In DNA form, the CDR3 reads TGTGCCAGCTCAACGGGACAGATTGAAGCTTTCTTT. As protein: CASSTGQIEAFF. The chain joins TRBV18 to TRBJ1-1; TRBD1 aligns across 7 bases. After removal of 5 bases from V and 7 bases from J, the junction contained 4 bases not matched to a gene. The germline CDR1 and CDR2 sequences are KGHSH and LQKENI. The CDR3 runs 12 residues.

The chain carries TRBV21-1 and TRBJ2-1; no DNA check was done on the table's D call, TRBD1. TRBV21-1 is annotated as a pseudogene. The CDR3 length is 15 residues. DNA for the CDR3: TGTGCCAGCAGCCCCCGACGGGGACAAAACAATGAGCAGTTCTTC. As protein: CASSPRRGQNNEQFF.

This chain uses TRBV10-1 with TRBJ2-1, with 11 bases matching TRBD2. Germline lookup yields CDR1 WNHNN and CDR2 SYGVQD (reference sequence). The CDR3 is 16 amino acids. Trimming removed 6 bases from V and 4 bases from J; junction bases left unmatched: 8. CDR3 amino acids: CASSDTRTSGYNEQFF. Here the CDR3 DNA reads TGCGCCAGCAGCGACACCCGGACTAGCGGGTACAATGAGCAGTTCTTC.

For this clone: An end of the junction differs from the germline gene, which may be a read error. The rearrangement uses TRBV7-9 and TRBJ1-3; D ambiguous. Germline V gives CDR1 SEHNR, CDR2 FQNEAQ (reference sequence). There are 14 residues in the CDR3. The CDR3 nucleotides are TGTGCCAGCAGCTCGGGGAGCTCTGGAAACACCACATATTTT. This sequence encodes CASSSGSSGNTTYF.

Note on this clone: The same CDR3 also results from other DNA sequences found in this sample. The chain links TRBV4-1 to TRBJ1-1; the D is unclear. The CDR3 is made up of 14 amino acids. CDR1 is MGHRA, CDR2 YSYEKL, per germline. The V gene lost 0 bases and the J gene lost 4 bases, with 9 bases spanning the gap. CDR3 in amino acids: CASSQDGGFTEAFF. Here the CDR3 DNA reads TGCGCCAGCAGCCAAGACGGCGGGTTCACTGAAGCTTTCTTT.

V and J are TRBV7-9 and TRBJ1-4, with TRBD1 matching 11 bases. The CDR3 is made up of 17 amino acids. From germline, CDR1 is SEHNR and CDR2 FQNEAQ (reference sequence). The ends lost 0 bases at V and 10 bases at J; junction bases unmatched: 10. CDR3 region: CASSLASGQGGVGKLFF. CDR3 sequence (DNA): TGTGCCAGCAGCTTAGCGTCGGGACAGGGGGGTGTCGGAAAACTGTTTTTT.

The chain has TRBV10-1 and TRBJ2-1; 16 positions match TRBD2. The V gene end was trimmed by 5 bases and the J gene end by 0 bases; junction bases not matched to a gene: 13. Germline V CDR1 and CDR2: WNHNN, SYGVQD (reference sequence). The CDR3 length is 21 residues. The CDR3 protein is CASSPSSGTSGGVSSYNEQFF. CDR3 bases: TGCGCCAGCAGTCCATCCTCCGGGACTAGCGGGGGGGTAAGCTCCTACAATGAGCAGTTCTTC.

This sequence joins TRBV7-2 and TRBJ2-7; possible D gene TRBD1, 5 bases. Trimming pared 5 bases from V and 3 bases from J, leaving 14 bases between. Germline V gene lookup returns CDR1 SGHTA and CDR2 FQGNSA. The CDR3 has 14 amino acids. CDR3 nucleotide sequence: TGTGCCAGCAGCAGAGACAGAACCCACTACGAGCAGTACTTC. Its translation: CASSRDRTHYEQYF.

This chain uses TRBV4-3 with TRBJ2-6, with TRBD1 matching over 7 bases. Germline trimming cut 3 bases from V and 4 bases from J; bases unmatched to any gene: 9. The CDR3 contains 17 residues. Looked up from germline, CDR1 is LGHNA and CDR2 is YSLEER. The CDR3 nucleotides are TGCGCCAGCAGCCATTACAAGGGGGCGGAGGGGGCCAACGTCCTGACTTTC. Translating it yields CASSHYKGAEGANVLTF.

The V and J genes are TRBV5-1 and TRBJ2-3; 7 bases are shared with TRBD2. V trimming: 6 bases; J trimming: 8 bases; junction bases outside the gene matches: 18. Germline V lookup: CDR1 SGHRS, CDR2 YFSETQ. This CDR3 has 16 amino acids. For the CDR3, the DNA is TGCGCCAGCACCCAGGGCGGGAGCCGAAGTTTCAGTACGCAGTATTTT. Amino acid sequence: CASTQGGSRSFSTQYF. The full variable domain, its missing parts supplied by reference TRBV5-1 and TRBJ2-3, is KAGVTQTPRYLIKTRGQQVTLSCSPISGHRSVSWYQQTPGQGLQFLFEYFSETQRNKGNFPGRFSGRQFSNSRSEMNVSTLELGDSALYLCASTQGGSRSFSTQYFGPGTRLTVL.

The J gene is TRBJ1-1, the V gene TRBV5-1; D may be TRBD1 (6 bases). The V gene's germline CDR1 is SGHRS and CDR2 YFSETQ. CDR3 size: 13 residues. Trimming cost V 5 bases and J 1 base, with 9 bases left between them. CDR3 sequence reads: CASRKQGNTEAFF. The CDR3 DNA sequence: TGCGCCAGCAGAAAACAGGGGAACACTGAAGCTTTCTTT.

The CDR3 DNA reads TGTGCCAGCAGTGATCGCCAGGGATGGAACACCATATATTTT. This codes for CASSDRQGWNTIYF. The chain uses TRBV2 and TRBJ1-3, with a weak D call TRBD1 (5 bases). The V gene's germline CDR1 is SNHLY and CDR2 FYNNEI. The CDR3 sequence is 14 residues long. V shed 3 bases and J shed 7 bases, with 13 bases lying between them.